One and the same sample provided the 10 T cell receptor beta chains below, sequenced in a study of control samples from healthy donors and cancer patients. Some clones are missing from TCRdb's copy, which holds only in-frame ones; the method was immunoSEQ multiplex PCR. In the table there are 90,000 or so clones, roughly 89% of which are singletons. Sequencing was done on a sample of blood. The origin of the receptors is a woman in her sixties or seventies in good health.

V and J are TRBV7-2 and TRBJ1-1, with a tentative D call TRBD1 (5 bases). Germline assignment: CDR1 SGHTA and CDR2 FQGNSA. V was cut by 5 bases and J by 11 bases, with 18 bases left in between. The CDR3 totals 13 residues. CDR3 nucleotide sequence: TGTGCCAGCAGCCCGACACCTCAGCGGGACGCTTTCTTT. Residues: CASSPTPQRDAFF.

This sequence joins TRBV28 and TRBJ1-6; D ambiguous. From germline, CDR1 is MDHEN and CDR2 SYDVKM. Trimming removed 6 bases at V and 6 bases at J, with 12 bases between. The CDR3 covers 14 residues. The CDR3 nucleotides are TGTGCCAGCAGGGCGTTGGGGTTTAATTCACCCCTCCACTTT. Protein: CASRALGFNSPLHF.

This rearrangement joins TRBV5-6 to TRBJ1-2; a possible D gene is TRBD1 (6 bases). This CDR3 contains 14 residues. Trimming stripped 4 bases from V and 6 bases from J, with 16 bases between. In germline, CDR1 is SGHDT, CDR2 YYEEEE. Here the CDR3 reads CASSLGQIRHGYTF. For the CDR3, the DNA is TGTGCCAGCAGCCTAGGACAGATAAGGCATGGCTACACCTTC. Together with reference TRBV5-6 and TRBJ1-2, the CDR3 gives the full variable domain: DAGVTQSPTHLIKTRGQQVTLRCSPKSGHDTVSWYQQALGQGPQFIFQYYEEEERQRGNFPDRFSGHQFPNYSSELNVNALLLGDSALYLCASSLGQIRHGYTFGSGTRLTVV.

V gene TRBV11-3 combines with J gene TRBJ2-3; TRBD2 aligns across 13 bases. CDR3 size: 17 residues. Germline V gene data show CDR1 as SGHNT and CDR2 as YENEEA. J was trimmed by 0 bases and V by 5 bases; bases with no gene match: 5. CDR3 nucleotide sequence: TGTGCCAGCAGCCGGCCGGGACTAGCGGGGAGCACAGATACGCAGTATTTT. Translating it yields CASSRPGLAGSTDTQYF. The complete variable domain, with remaining parts taken from reference TRBV11-3 and TRBJ2-3, reads EAGVVQSPRYKIIEKKQPVAFWCNPISGHNTLYWYLQNLGQGPELLIRYENEEAVDDSQLPKDRFSAERLKGVDSTLKIQPAELGDSAVYLCASSRPGLAGSTDTQYFGPGTRLTVL.

The chain has TRBV11-2 and TRBJ2-1; 9 nucleotides match TRBD1. Germline V gene sequence: CDR1 SGHAT, CDR2 FQNNGV. The CDR3 runs to 15 residues. V dropped 4 bases and J dropped 9; count of bases not matched to a gene: 10. The CDR3 DNA sequence: TGTGCCAGCAGCTCCACCGGGACAGGGTCTTGTGAGCAGTTCTTC. It specifies CASSSTGTGSCEQFF.

The chain carries TRBV4-1 and TRBJ1-1; D possibly corresponds to TRBD1 (5 bases). The CDR3 length is 16 residues. V lost 1 base and J 3 bases, leaving 15 bases between the germline ends. Germline V gene sequence: CDR1 MGHRA, CDR2 YSYEKL. CDR3 DNA: TGCGCCAGCAGCCAAGTAGAAAGACGGGGGGACACTGAAGCTTTCTTT. Its translation: CASSQVERRGDTEAFF.

The chain couples TRBV6-1 to TRBJ1-1; D is unclear. From germline, CDR1 is MNHNS and CDR2 SASEGT. V lost 1 base to trimming and J lost 2 bases, with 5 bases between them. The CDR3 consists of 13 residues. CDR3: CASSEGYNTEAFF. The CDR3 coding sequence is TGTGCCAGCAGTGAAGGGTATAACACTGAAGCTTTCTTT.

The chain couples TRBV7-9 to TRBJ2-5; 8 positions match TRBD1. The CDR3 is 15 residues long. CDR1 is SEHNR and CDR2 is FQNEAQ in the germline V gene (reference sequence). V was pared by 5 bases and J by 0 bases, with 5 bases of the junction left unmatched. The CDR3 loop reads CASSPGQGYQETQYF. The CDR3 nucleotides read TGTGCCAGCAGCCCAGGACAGGGTTACCAAGAGACCCAGTACTTC.

This clone was detected once. The J gene is TRBJ2-7, the V gene TRBV28; a possible D gene is TRBD2 (6 bases). Germline values: CDR1 MDHEN, CDR2 SYDVKM. V lost 4 bases to trimming and J lost 6 bases, with 13 bases between them. The CDR3 spans 13 residues. The CDR3 sequence: CASSSGTRREQYF. CDR3 sequence (DNA): TGTGCCAGCAGTTCCGGGACTCGGCGCGAGCAGTACTTC.

This chain links TRBV7-9 with TRBJ2-7; 11 nucleotides align to TRBD2. The CDR3 covers 13 residues. From germline, CDR1 is SEHNR and CDR2 FQNEAQ (reference sequence). V dropped 3 bases and J dropped 5; count of bases not matched to a gene: 0. Here the CDR3 DNA reads TGTGCCAGCAGCTTTAGCGGGAGGGACGAGCAGTACTTC. Protein sequence: CASSFSGRDEQYF.